A selection of T cell receptor beta chains follows, all from one sample in a study of blood T cell repertoires in COVID-19. Repertoires were generated with immunoSEQ multiplex PCR, while TCRdb's copy carries only in-frame clones and drops some. The sample has over 250,000 clones; less than 90% are singletons. Sequenced input: peripheral blood. The receptors were gathered from a human donor in a cohort sampled during active COVID-19. Each CDR3 is given with its conserved first and last residue. A D gene is named only where the DNA matches it firmly. Rows give clone size only sometimes, using once, few, many, or a class for an expanded clone.

clone_size: -; j_call: TRBJ1-2; d_call: -; v_call: TRBV9; cdr3_aa: CASSVGGHYGYTF; cdr3_nt: TGTGCCAGCAGCGTAGGCGGGCACTATGGCTACACCTTC
clone_size: -; j_call: TRBJ2-2; d_call: -; v_call: TRBV5-4; cdr3_aa: CASSLVANAGELFF; cdr3_nt: TGTGCCAGCAGCTTGGTCGCGAATGCCGGGGAGCTGTTTTTT
clone_size: -; j_call: TRBJ2-7; d_call: -; v_call: TRBV7-9; cdr3_aa: CASSFWGLSYEQYF; cdr3_nt: TGTGCCAGCAGCTTCTGGGGGCTTTCCTACGAGCAGTACTTC
clone_size: once; j_call: TRBJ2-1; d_call: -; v_call: TRBV19; cdr3_aa: CASTDILRGPSYNEQFF; cdr3_nt: TGTGCCAGTACGGACATCCTTCGCGGCCCCTCCTACAATGAGCAGTTCTTC
clone_size: -; j_call: TRBJ1-1; d_call: -; v_call: TRBV5-1; cdr3_aa: CASSLDVLARQPEAFF; cdr3_nt: TGCGCCAGCAGCTTGGACGTCTTGGCGCGACAGCCTGAAGCTTTCTTT
clone_size: -; j_call: TRBJ1-2; d_call: TRBD1; v_call: TRBV18; cdr3_aa: CASSPDRQGNYGYTF; cdr3_nt: TGTGCCAGCTCACCAGACCGACAGGGGAACTATGGCTACACCTTC
clone_size: -; j_call: TRBJ2-1; d_call: TRBD2; v_call: TRBV4-1; cdr3_aa: CASSHQGLAKYNEQFF; cdr3_nt: TGCGCCAGCAGCCATCAAGGACTAGCGAAATACAATGAGCAGTTCTTC
clone_size: once; j_call: TRBJ2-3; d_call: -; v_call: TRBV19; cdr3_aa: CASSIGSGTDTQYF; cdr3_nt: TGTGCCAGTAGTATAGGGTCAGGGACAGATACGCAGTATTTT
clone_size: -; j_call: TRBJ2-2; d_call: -; v_call: TRBV7-2; cdr3_aa: CASSFTSGELFF; cdr3_nt: TGTGCCAGCAGCTTTACTAGCGGGGAGCTGTTTTTT
clone_size: once; j_call: TRBJ1-5; d_call: TRBD1; v_call: TRBV7-8; cdr3_aa: CASSFGQGSQPQHF; cdr3_nt: TGTGCCAGCAGCTTCGGACAGGGGTCTCAGCCCCAGCATTTT
clone_size: -; j_call: TRBJ2-7; d_call: TRBD1; v_call: TRBV19; cdr3_aa: CASSIDRASYEQYF; cdr3_nt: TGTGCCAGTAGCATCGACAGGGCCTCCTACGAGCAGTACTTC
clone_size: -; j_call: TRBJ2-7; d_call: -; v_call: TRBV18; cdr3_aa: CASSPDRYEQYF; cdr3_nt: TGTGCCAGCTCACCCGACAGGTACGAGCAGTACTTC
clone_size: once; j_call: TRBJ1-1; d_call: -; v_call: TRBV7-9; cdr3_aa: CASSPQGNTEAFF; cdr3_nt: TGTGCCAGCAGCCCACAGGGGAACACTGAAGCTTTCTTT
clone_size: -; j_call: TRBJ1-1; d_call: -; v_call: TRBV7-3; cdr3_aa: CASSLGSNTEAFF; cdr3_nt: TGTGCCAGCAGCTTAGGCAGTAACACTGAAGCTTTCTTT
clone_size: once; j_call: TRBJ1-3; d_call: TRBD1; v_call: TRBV18; cdr3_aa: CASSPLRGTGTGNTIYF; cdr3_nt: TGTGCCAGCTCACCCCTCAGAGGGACAGGGACAGGAAACACCATATATTTT
clone_size: -; j_call: TRBJ2-1; d_call: TRBD2; v_call: TRBV4-2; cdr3_aa: CASSQVGLAGESSYNEQFF; cdr3_nt: TGTGCCAGCAGCCAGGTGGGACTAGCGGGAGAGAGCTCCTACAATGAGCAGTTCTTC
clone_size: -; j_call: TRBJ1-1; d_call: TRBD1; v_call: TRBV3-1/TRBV3-2; cdr3_aa: CASSQRDRNTEAFF; cdr3_nt: TGTGCCAGCAGCCAAAGGGACAGAAACACTGAAGCTTTCTTT
clone_size: -; j_call: TRBJ2-2; d_call: -; v_call: TRBV6-5; cdr3_aa: CASKEQGNTGELFF; cdr3_nt: TGTGCCAGTAAGGAACAGGGGAACACCGGGGAGCTGTTTTTT
clone_size: -; j_call: TRBJ2-1; d_call: TRBD2; v_call: TRBV11-2; cdr3_aa: CASTILTGTSYYNEQFF; cdr3_nt: TGTGCCAGCACCATCCTTACCGGGACTAGTTACTACAATGAGCAGTTCTTC
clone_size: -; j_call: TRBJ2-3; d_call: -; v_call: TRBV7-2; cdr3_aa: CASSTPGTSTDTQYF; cdr3_nt: TGTGCCAGCAGCACCCCCGGGACTAGCACAGATACGCAGTATTTT
clone_size: -; j_call: TRBJ1-2; d_call: -; v_call: TRBV5-4; cdr3_aa: CASSLDGSPNYGYTF; cdr3_nt: TGTGCCAGCAGCTTGGACGGGTCGCCCAACTATGGCTACACCTTC
clone_size: -; j_call: TRBJ2-6; d_call: -; v_call: TRBV4-1; cdr3_aa: CASSQGRGSGANVLTF; cdr3_nt: TGCGCCAGCAGCCAAGGGAGGGGCTCTGGGGCCAACGTCCTGACTTTC
clone_size: -; j_call: TRBJ2-2; d_call: -; v_call: TRBV5-1; cdr3_aa: CASSPFGDTGELFF; cdr3_nt: TGCGCCAGCAGCCCCTTCGGGGACACCGGGGAGCTGTTTTTT
clone_size: -; j_call: TRBJ1-6; d_call: TRBD1; v_call: TRBV4-1; cdr3_aa: CASSQDWDSYSPLHF; cdr3_nt: TGCGCCAGCAGCCAAGATTGGGACAGTTATTCACCCCTCCACTTT
clone_size: -; j_call: TRBJ1-4; d_call: TRBD1; v_call: TRBV6-6; cdr3_aa: CASLQGSDEKLFF; cdr3_nt: TGTGCCAGCCTACAGGGGTCGGATGAAAAACTGTTTTTT
clone_size: once; j_call: TRBJ1-1; d_call: -; v_call: TRBV4-1; cdr3_aa: CASSQAASWGLNTEAFF; cdr3_nt: TGCGCCAGCAGCCAAGCCGCCTCGTGGGGCTTGAACACTGAAGCTTTCTTT
clone_size: -; j_call: TRBJ2-3; d_call: TRBD1; v_call: TRBV5-1; cdr3_aa: CASSPGQGRTDTQYF; cdr3_nt: TGCGCCAGCAGCCCAGGACAGGGTCGCACAGATACGCAGTATTTT
clone_size: -; j_call: TRBJ1-4; d_call: TRBD1; v_call: TRBV4-2; cdr3_aa: CASSQDATGEVGKLFF; cdr3_nt: TGTGCCAGCAGCCAAGATGCGACAGGGGAGGTGGGAAAACTGTTTTTT
clone_size: -; j_call: TRBJ1-1; d_call: TRBD1; v_call: TRBV4-1; cdr3_aa: CASSSHRGGNTEAFF; cdr3_nt: TGCGCCAGCAGCTCGCACAGGGGGGGGAACACTGAAGCTTTCTTT
clone_size: -; j_call: TRBJ2-1; d_call: TRBD2; v_call: TRBV3-1/TRBV3-2; cdr3_aa: CASSQAWGREGSGEQFF; cdr3_nt: TGTGCCAGCAGCCAAGCTTGGGGGCGGGAGGGATCAGGTGAGCAGTTCTTC
clone_size: once; j_call: TRBJ1-3; d_call: -; v_call: TRBV7-2; cdr3_aa: CASSHDITGNTIYF; cdr3_nt: TGTGCCAGCAGCCATGACATAACCGGAAACACCATATATTTT
clone_size: -; j_call: TRBJ1-1; d_call: -; v_call: TRBV12-5; cdr3_aa: CASGLAGQLSEAFF; cdr3_nt: TGTGCTAGTGGTTTGGCCGGACAGCTTTCTGAAGCTTTCTTT
clone_size: once; j_call: TRBJ2-7; d_call: TRBD1; v_call: TRBV7-8; cdr3_aa: CASTRDRGGGGYEQYF; cdr3_nt: TGTGCCAGCACCCGGGACAGGGGGGGAGGTGGCTACGAGCAGTACTTC
clone_size: -; j_call: TRBJ1-4; d_call: TRBD1; v_call: TRBV29-1; cdr3_aa: CSVAGTGNEKLFF; cdr3_nt: TGCAGCGTTGCGGGGACAGGGAATGAAAAACTGTTTTTT
clone_size: -; j_call: TRBJ2-7; d_call: -; v_call: TRBV12-3/TRBV12-4; cdr3_aa: CASSLSSRGEQYF; cdr3_nt: TGTGCCAGCAGTTTATCTAGCAGGGGCGAGCAGTACTTC
clone_size: -; j_call: TRBJ1-1; d_call: -; v_call: TRBV18; cdr3_aa: CASSPVPPNTEAFF; cdr3_nt: TGTGCCAGCTCACCCGTCCCCCCGAACACTGAAGCTTTCTTT
clone_size: -; j_call: TRBJ2-5; d_call: -; v_call: TRBV2; cdr3_aa: CASSWLETQYF; cdr3_nt: TGTGCCAGCAGCTGGCTGGAGACCCAGTACTTC
clone_size: once; j_call: TRBJ2-1; d_call: -; v_call: TRBV7-9; cdr3_aa: CASSPNRDEQFF; cdr3_nt: TGTGCCAGCAGCCCTAACAGGGATGAGCAGTTCTTC
clone_size: -; j_call: TRBJ1-2; d_call: -; v_call: TRBV11-3; cdr3_aa: CASSLPGGLGYTF; cdr3_nt: TGTGCCAGCAGCCTCCCAGGCGGGCTGGGCTACACCTTC
clone_size: -; j_call: TRBJ2-7; d_call: TRBD2; v_call: TRBV7-2; cdr3_aa: CASSLRSGREYF; cdr3_nt: TGTGCCAGCAGCTTAAGGAGCGGGAGAGAGTACTTC
clone_size: -; j_call: TRBJ2-5; d_call: -; v_call: TRBV2; cdr3_aa: CAYSRDRETQYF; cdr3_nt: TGTGCTTACAGCAGAGACCGAGAGACCCAGTACTTC
clone_size: -; j_call: TRBJ2-7; d_call: -; v_call: TRBV9; cdr3_aa: CASSVCTPHEQYF; cdr3_nt: TGTGCCAGCAGCGTATGCACTCCCCACGAGCAGTACTTC
clone_size: -; j_call: TRBJ2-7; d_call: TRBD1; v_call: TRBV24-1; cdr3_aa: CATSLGQVSEQYF; cdr3_nt: TGTGCCACCAGTCTTGGACAGGTCTCCGAGCAGTACTTC
clone_size: -; j_call: TRBJ2-3; d_call: TRBD1; v_call: TRBV30; cdr3_aa: CASRPPRTGWADTQYF; cdr3_nt: TGTGCCTCACGCCCCCCAAGGACAGGGTGGGCAGATACGCAGTATTTT
clone_size: -; j_call: TRBJ1-6; d_call: -; v_call: TRBV9; cdr3_aa: CASSVVGAGSPLHF; cdr3_nt: TGTGCCAGCAGCGTAGTGGGGGCCGGCTCACCCCTCCACTTT
clone_size: -; j_call: TRBJ2-2; d_call: TRBD2; v_call: TRBV14; cdr3_aa: CASSQVATSGSGELFF; cdr3_nt: TGTGCCAGCAGCCAAGTAGCGACTAGCGGGTCCGGGGAGCTGTTTTTT
clone_size: -; j_call: TRBJ2-5; d_call: -; v_call: TRBV5-1; cdr3_aa: CASSLTPGETQYF; cdr3_nt: TGCGCCAGCAGCCTGACCCCAGGAGAGACCCAGTACTTC
clone_size: -; j_call: TRBJ2-3; d_call: -; v_call: TRBV18; cdr3_aa: CASSPMPRRGTSTDTQYF; cdr3_nt: TGTGCCAGCTCACCAATGCCGAGGCGGGGAACTAGCACAGATACGCAGTATTTT
clone_size: -; j_call: TRBJ2-5; d_call: -; v_call: TRBV11-2; cdr3_aa: CASSRYGGRQETQYF; cdr3_nt: TGTGCCAGCAGCCGCTATGGGGGGAGGCAAGAGACCCAGTACTTC
clone_size: -; j_call: TRBJ1-2; d_call: TRBD1; v_call: TRBV5-1; cdr3_aa: CASSSRGTAIYGYTF; cdr3_nt: TGCGCCAGCAGCTCGCGAGGGACAGCCATTTATGGCTACACCTTC
clone_size: -; j_call: TRBJ2-5; d_call: -; v_call: TRBV5-1; cdr3_aa: CASSLVSGGLQETQYF; cdr3_nt: TGCGCCAGCAGCTTGGTTAGCGGAGGGCTCCAAGAGACCCAGTACTTC